These 9 T cell receptor beta chains were sequenced from one sample in a study of T-cell reconstitution after alpha-beta-depleted transplantation in children. Unique molecular identifiers featured in how the TCRbeta library was prepared. TCRdb passed the PCR reads through MiXCR, listing each CDR3 protein once. This sample has fewer than 550,000 distinct CDR3 sequences, with over 9.5% found just once. The sequenced sample was PBMCs, mostly from graft donor cells, obtained 180 days after TCRalphabeta/CD19-depleted stem cell transplant. The receptors were sampled from a female patient aged 2 to 10 who had a stem cell transplant for aplastic anemia, so the T cells may come from the graft donor.

The V call is TRBV7-9, the J call TRBJ2-1; 12 positions agree with TRBD2. Germline CDR1 SEHNR, CDR2 FQNEAQ (reference sequence). The CDR3 contains 15 residues. After removal of 5 bases from V and 8 bases from J, the junction contained 7 bases not matched to a gene. CDR3 sequence: CASSTRLAGEDEQFF. The DNA for the CDR3 is TGTGCCAGCAGCACCAGACTAGCGGGAGAGGATGAGCAGTTCTTC.

The V gene is TRBV6-5, the J gene TRBJ2-7; D unresolved. V was cut by 8 bases and J by 7 bases, with 21 bases left in between. Per germline, CDR1 MNHEY and CDR2 SVGAGI. The CDR3 has 14 amino acids. CDR3 nucleotide sequence: TGTGCCAGCCAAAGGGATGGGCAGGAGTTGGAGCAGTACTTC. It translates to CASQRDGQELEQYF.

A few counts support this clonotype. J is TRBJ2-5 and V is TRBV4-3, with D perhaps TRBD1 (5 bases). This CDR3 comprises 14 residues. Trimming shortened V by 4 bases and J by 1 base, and 10 bases separated the two germline ends. The germline V gene encodes CDR1 LGHNA and CDR2 YSLEER. Written as DNA, the CDR3 is TGCGCCAGCAGCCCGACAGCACCCCAAGAGACCCAGTACTTC. Translated: CASSPTAPQETQYF.

This clonotype was counted only a few times. This sequence joins TRBV18 and TRBJ1-2, with TRBD1 matching over 10 bases. The junction had 4 bases not matched to a gene; V was cut back by 5 bases and J by 4 bases. Germline V gives CDR1 KGHSH, CDR2 LQKENI. The CDR3 loop spans 14 amino acids. The CDR3 spells CASSSTGGGYGYTF. In nucleotides, the CDR3 is TGTGCCAGCTCATCGACAGGGGGCGGCTATGGCTACACCTTC.

This clonotype was recorded at least ten times. The chain carries TRBV6-1 and TRBJ1-1, with 8 bases that match TRBD1. Germline trimming cut 5 bases from V and 1 base from J; bases unmatched to any gene: 12. The CDR3 is 17 amino acids. Germline V gene sequence: CDR1 MNHNS, CDR2 SASEGT. Here the CDR3 DNA reads TGTGCCAGCAGTCATCCCCGGACAGGGAGGGGGAACACTGAAGCTTTCTTT. This encodes CASSHPRTGRGNTEAFF.

The rearrangement links TRBV15 to TRBJ2-7; D is ambiguous. The CDR3 loop spans 14 amino acids. Germline V gene lookup returns CDR1 LNHNV and CDR2 YYDKDF (reference sequence). Trimming took 0 bases from V and 4 from J, leaving 10 bases between them. CDR3 sequence reads: CATSRERSVYEQYF. As DNA, the CDR3 is TGTGCCACCAGCAGAGAGAGGTCGGTTTACGAGCAGTACTTC. The full variable domain, its missing parts supplied by reference TRBV15 and TRBJ2-7, is DAMVIQNPRYQVTQFGKPVTLSCSQTLNHNVMYWYQQKSSQAPKLLFHYYDKDFNNEADTPDNFQSRRPNTSFCFLDIRSPGLGDTAMYLCATSRERSVYEQYFGPGTRLTVT.

This clonotype was seen more than once but under ten times. V gene TRBV2 combines with J gene TRBJ2-7; 10 bases fit TRBD2. The CDR3 sequence is 14 residues long. CDR1 SNHLY and CDR2 FYNNEI come from the germline V gene. Germline trimming cut 6 bases from V and 1 base from J; bases unmatched to any gene: 3. CDR3 residues: CASRASGSSYEQYV. The CDR3 nucleotides are TGTGCCAGCAGGGCTAGCGGGAGTTCCTACGAGCAGTACGTC.

In this sample, this clonotype turned up a few times. The rearrangement uses TRBV27 and TRBJ1-2, with TRBD1 as a possible D gene (5 bases). This CDR3 spans 14 amino acids. Trimming stripped 3 bases from V and 2 bases from J, with 10 bases between. The V gene's germline CDR1 is MNHEY and CDR2 SMNVEV (reference sequence). The CDR3 sequence: CASSFISGNYGYTF. The DNA for the CDR3 is TGTGCCAGCAGTTTTATCTCAGGGAACTATGGCTACACCTTC.

The chain couples TRBV20-1 to TRBJ2-3; 9 nucleotides line up with TRBD2. The length of the CDR3 is 17 residues. J lost 2 bases, V lost 2 bases, and 11 bases had no gene match. From germline, CDR1 is DFQATT and CDR2 SNEGSKA (reference sequence). The DNA of the CDR3 is TGCAGTGCTAGAAAAACTAGCGGGTACTGGGTCACAGATACGCAGTATTTT. As protein: CSARKTSGYWVTDTQYF.